This T cell receptor beta chain was sequenced in a study of MAIT cells during Salmonella Paratyphi A infection (dated by TCRdb to the late 2010s). For the study in its entirety: Adult volunteers aged 18 to 60 ingested a single dose of 1-5x10^3 CFU of S. Paratyphi A strain NVGH308. Ciprofloxacin 500 mg twice daily for 14 days, starting at diagnosis, was given to diagnosed volunteers.

Libraries were made using 5' RACE. TCRbeta was amplified in two PCR rounds using Phusion High-Fidelity polymerase, and the primers carried sample-specific barcodes. To build the TCRbeta libraries, template-switch cDNA synthesis was carried out using SMARTScribe reverse transcriptase along with a TRBC-specific primer. After barcoding, samples were pooled and then prepared using the NEBNext Ultra DNA Library Prep Kit for Illumina. Libraries were sequenced on an Illumina MiSeq with the MiSeq reagent kit v2, 300 cycles. The study's own analysis went as follows. Jemultiplexer was used to demultiplex reads by barcode, and MiTCR with default parameters handled the alignment. Non-functional sequences were removed with VDJtools, and each clonotype was defined by its amino acid sequence, with frequencies calculated from the assigned sequence reads. Clonal space homeostasis binned clonotypes by frequency as over-represented (0.05-1), large, medium and small. The raw public data were reprocessed by TCRdb itself: fastp quality trimming at Q25, MiXCR clonotype calling, in-frame beta chains only. When rows share a CDR3 protein, they turn into one entry using the most common DNA and genes. TCRdb, not the authors, supplied the V and J calls. The sample table lists just under 1,500 distinct CDR3 sequences, just over 65% of them with a count of one. Clones ranked in the top ten supply 45% to 60% of the sample.

By its share of the sample, this clonotype is medium-sized (0.01 to 0.1%). Its antigen is currently not known. Per-base quality was not reported, and no clone a single base away is much larger than it. Reading the label with the study, this specimen's time point is: after infection, following antibiotic treatment. Using flow cytometry, MAIT cells, defined as Valpha7.2+ CD161+ T cells, were identified and sorted. Circulating MAIT cell TCRbeta repertoires were profiled longitudinally in roughly 6 volunteers who developed enteric fever after controlled oral challenge with live Salmonella Paratyphi A. Each diagnosed volunteer contributed MAIT cell samples at pre-infection, mid-infection and post-infection timepoints. A diagnosis of enteric fever required Paratyphi A bacteremia and/or a persistent fever above 38 degrees C that lasted more than 12 hours. Infection was diagnosed in challenged volunteers between day 4 and day 7 after challenge. Between roughly 5,000 and 10,000 MAIT cells per sample were sorted directly into RNAqueous-Micro lysis buffer for RNA extraction. Lymphoprep gradient centrifugation was used to isolate peripheral blood mononuclear cells from both the blood samples and the leukocyte cones. Cell sorting used a BD FACSAria Fusion or BD FACSAria III sorter.

Including the terminal cysteine and phenylalanine, the CDR3 comprises 15 residues. Just the 45-base CDR3 DNA is kept, in frame starting at base 1. The germline V gene sets CDR1 to MRHNA and CDR2 to SNTAGT. Ends trimmed: V by 3 bases, J by 0 bases; bases unmatched to a gene: 0. Broader findings and caveats from the paper: Although the availability of volunteer samples limited sample sizes, the sizes were judged adequate for detecting differences between groups. Compared with healthy controls, diagnosed volunteers had more expansion or contraction among the top five MAIT clonotypes (about 0.5 versus 0.13), suggesting that infection reshaped the repertoire. From baseline to mid-infection, the space taken up by over-represented MAIT clonotypes dropped significantly (roughly 0.18 to 0.096), whereas no significant difference was seen post-infection. MAIT TRBV usage was oligoclonal, favouring TRBV20 and TRBV6, and appeared unchanged by infection.

This TCR came from a person aged 18 to 69 who was deliberately infected with Salmonella Paratyphi A in a paratyphoid fever challenge study. This receptor chain uses TRBV6-4 and TRBJ2-1, with 9 bases in between that match TRBD2. Sequencing used MAIT cells from blood, obtained at the last sampling point of the challenge study. The sequence in DNA is TGTGCCAGCAGTGAAGCGGGAGGCTCCTACAATGAGCAGTTCTTC. The translation is CASSEAGGSYNEQFF.